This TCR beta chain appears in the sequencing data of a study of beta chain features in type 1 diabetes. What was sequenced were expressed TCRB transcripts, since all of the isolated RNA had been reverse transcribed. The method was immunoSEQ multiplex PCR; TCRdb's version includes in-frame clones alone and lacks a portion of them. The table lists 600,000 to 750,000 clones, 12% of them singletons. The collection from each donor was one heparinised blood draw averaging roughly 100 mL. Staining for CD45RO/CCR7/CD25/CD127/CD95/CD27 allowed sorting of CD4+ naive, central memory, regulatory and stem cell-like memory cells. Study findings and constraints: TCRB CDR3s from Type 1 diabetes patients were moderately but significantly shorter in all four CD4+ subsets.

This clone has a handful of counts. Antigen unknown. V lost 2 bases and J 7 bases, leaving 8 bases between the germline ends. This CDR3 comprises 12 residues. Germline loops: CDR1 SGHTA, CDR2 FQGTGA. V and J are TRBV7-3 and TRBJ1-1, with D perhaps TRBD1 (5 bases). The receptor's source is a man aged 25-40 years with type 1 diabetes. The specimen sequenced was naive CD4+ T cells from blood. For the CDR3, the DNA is TGTGCCAGCAGCTTAGGGCAGGGTGAAGCTTTCTTT. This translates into CASSLGQGEAFF.